This T cell receptor beta chain emerged from a study of blood T cells in healthy people across ages. The study's findings and limits: Per million T cells, TCR beta diversity dropped about linearly as age rose. More naive CD4+ cells and higher diversity marked long-lived donors relative to aged donors.

The CDR3 covers 14 residues. Germline V CDR1 and CDR2: SGHAT, FQNNGV. Trimming stripped 5 bases from V and 5 bases from J, with 14 bases between. It was with a sample-barcoded 5' primer and a J-beta primer mix that a second PCR of roughly 7 to 11 cycles was run. TCRdb re-derived calls from the 5' RACE reads in MiXCR, one entry per CDR3 protein. The table records about 1.4 million distinct CDR3 sequences, roughly 59% of them present only once. As for this clonotype: The antigen is not known.

Sequencing was carried out using blood. The clonotype originates from a young man in good health. This rearrangement joins TRBV11-2 to TRBJ2-3; D is ambiguous. The DNA for the CDR3 is TGTGCCAGCAGCCCGTGGTCCGGCGGAGATACGCAGTATTTT. Translating gives CASSPWSGGDTQYF.